This paragraph covers one T cell receptor (beta chain) sequence. Its antigen is unidentified. Germline V gene sequence: CDR1 MDHEN, CDR2 SYDVKM. V lost 6 bases to trimming and J lost 6 bases, with 18 bases between them. The CDR3 runs 14 residues. Here immunoSEQ multiplex PCR was the method, and the copy in TCRdb shows in-frame clones only, minus some. The top ten clones hold 6.3% of a sample with roughly 98,000 clones, about 90% of them seen once. This entry is derived from a study of cytomegalovirus exposure and HLA in healthy donors. Separate from the roughly 630-subject first cohort was the approximately 110-subject validation cohort, to which the donors belonged. Whole-study findings and limits: Overall, 164 TCR beta chains were annotated as cytomegalovirus-associated. CMV antigen specificity was confirmed in vitro for a few CMV-associated chains.

Sequenced sample: PBMCs. The gene calls are TRBV28 and TRBJ2-7; possibly TRBD1 for D (5 bases). The receptor's source is a man between 18 and 29 years old in good health and CMV-seropositive. In DNA, the CDR3 is TGTGCCAGCAGACCAAGCGACAGTCTAGGCGAGCAGTACTTC. The encoded protein is CASRPSDSLGEQYF.